The count of the clone carrying this T cell receptor beta chain is one. Antigen specificity is unknown. After removal of 6 bases from V and 5 bases from J, the junction contained 9 bases not matched to a gene. The CDR3 extends over 14 amino acids. CDR1 is SGHNT, CDR2 YYREEE, per germline (reference sequence). Patients showing uncontrolled infection, other autoimmune disease, pregnancy or lactation were ineligible. This entry is derived from a study of T cells in Graves' hyperthyroidism and ophthalmopathy. RNA transcripts provided the source from which TCR beta CDR3 regions were amplified. A set of HTBI primers served as the primers for a first-round RT-PCR of the TCR CDR3. TCRdb ran MiXCR on the multiplex PCR reads and lists one entry per CDR3 protein. The repertoire holds 550,000 to 700,000 distinct CDR3 sequences, with under 60% as singletons. General observations from the study: Most clonotypes expanded in thyroid above 0.001 were likewise present in blood.

The TCR sequence derives from an adult woman with Graves' disease, either hyperthyroidism or ophthalmopathy (not recorded which). The genes are TRBV5-4 and TRBJ2-5, with 8 bases fitting TRBD2. The sample consisted of peripheral blood or thyroid tissue (not recorded which). Here the CDR3 DNA reads TGTGCCAGCACCACGGGGGGGCCGAGGGAGACCCAGTACTTC. As protein: CASTTGGPRETQYF.